The T cell receptor beta chain under discussion was sequenced for a study of blood T cells in healthy people across ages. The germline V gene has CDR1 SNHLY and CDR2 FYNNEI. The CDR3 sequence is 14 residues long. V shed 7 bases and J shed 0 bases, with 9 bases lying between them. PCR was performed a second time for about 6 to 12 cycles using a sample-barcoded 5' primer and a J-beta primer mix. Every cDNA molecule carried a tag from a template-switch adaptor bearing 12 random nucleotides. Via MiXCR, TCRdb re-called the 5' RACE reads, giving one row per CDR3 protein. The profile covers roughly 700,000 distinct CDR3 sequences, with around 49% appearing a single time and around 32% taken by the ten largest. Overall study results and limits: Unknown donor CMV status possibly confounded expanded clonotype changes. TCR beta diversity per million T cells fell roughly linearly with age.

Comments on this clonotype: The antigen remains unidentified.

The V gene is TRBV2, the J gene TRBJ1-4; D might be TRBD1 (5 bases). The clonotype was recovered from a woman aged 55 to 70 in good health. Specimen: blood. In DNA form, the CDR3 reads TGTGCCAGCAAACAGGAAACAACTAATGAAAAACTGTTTTTT. This translates into CASKQETTNEKLFF.